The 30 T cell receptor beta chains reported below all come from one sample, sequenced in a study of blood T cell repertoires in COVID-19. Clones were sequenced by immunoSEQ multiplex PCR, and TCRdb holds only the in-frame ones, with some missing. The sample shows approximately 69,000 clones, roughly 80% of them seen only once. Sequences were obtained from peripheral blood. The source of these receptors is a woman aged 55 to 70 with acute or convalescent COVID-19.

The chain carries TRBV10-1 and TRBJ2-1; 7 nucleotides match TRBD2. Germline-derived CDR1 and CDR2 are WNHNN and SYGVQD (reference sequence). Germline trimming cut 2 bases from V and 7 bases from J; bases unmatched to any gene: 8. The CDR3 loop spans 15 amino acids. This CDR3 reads CASSEEVGEGNEQFF. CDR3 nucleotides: TGCGCCAGCAGTGAGGAGGTAGGGGAGGGGAATGAGCAGTTCTTC.

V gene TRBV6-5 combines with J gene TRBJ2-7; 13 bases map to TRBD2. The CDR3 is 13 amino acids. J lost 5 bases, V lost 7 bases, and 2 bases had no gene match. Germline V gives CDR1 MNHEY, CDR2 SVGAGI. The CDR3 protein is CASKLAGGNEQYF. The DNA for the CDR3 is TGTGCCAGCAAACTAGCGGGAGGGAACGAGCAGTACTTC.

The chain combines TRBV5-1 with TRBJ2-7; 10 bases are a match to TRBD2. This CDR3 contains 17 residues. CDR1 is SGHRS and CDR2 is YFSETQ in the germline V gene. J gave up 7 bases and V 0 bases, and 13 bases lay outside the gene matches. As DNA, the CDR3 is TGCGCCAGCAGCTTGGATTTAGAAGCGAGCGGGAGGGGTGAGCAGTACTTC. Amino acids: CASSLDLEASGRGEQYF.

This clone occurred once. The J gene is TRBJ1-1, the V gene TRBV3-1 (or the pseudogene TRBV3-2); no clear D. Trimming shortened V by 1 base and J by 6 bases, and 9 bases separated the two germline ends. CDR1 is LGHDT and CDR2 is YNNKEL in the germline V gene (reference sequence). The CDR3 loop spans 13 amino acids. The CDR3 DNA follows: TGTGCCAGCAGCCAAGGAGGAGCCTCTGAAGCTTTCTTT. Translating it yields CASSQGGASEAFF.

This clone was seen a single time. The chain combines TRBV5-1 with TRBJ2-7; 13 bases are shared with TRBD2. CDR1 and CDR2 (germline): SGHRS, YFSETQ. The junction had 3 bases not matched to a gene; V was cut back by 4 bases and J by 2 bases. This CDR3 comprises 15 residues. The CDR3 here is CASSDGLAGAYEQYF. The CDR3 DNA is TGCGCCAGCAGCGACGGACTAGCGGGGGCCTACGAGCAGTACTTC.

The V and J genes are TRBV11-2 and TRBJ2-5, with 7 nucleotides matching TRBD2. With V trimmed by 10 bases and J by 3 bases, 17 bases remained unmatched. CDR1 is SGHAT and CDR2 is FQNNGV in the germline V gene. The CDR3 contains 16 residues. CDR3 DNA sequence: TGTGCCAACACCCAAAGAGCGGGGATACACAAAGAGACCCAGTACTTC. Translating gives CANTQRAGIHKETQYF. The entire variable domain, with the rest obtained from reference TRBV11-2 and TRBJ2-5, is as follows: EAGVAQSPRYKIIEKRQSVAFWCNPISGHATLYWYQQILGQGPKLLIQFQNNGVVDDSQLPKDRFSAERLKGVDSTLKIQPAKLEDSAVYLCANTQRAGIHKETQYFGPGTRLLVL.

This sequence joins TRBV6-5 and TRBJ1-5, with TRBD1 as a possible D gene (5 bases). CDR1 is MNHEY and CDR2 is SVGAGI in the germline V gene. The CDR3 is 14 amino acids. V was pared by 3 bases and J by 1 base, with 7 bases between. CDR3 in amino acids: CASSYYRSNQPQHF. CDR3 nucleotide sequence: TGTGCCAGCAGTTATTACAGGAGCAATCAGCCCCAGCATTTT.

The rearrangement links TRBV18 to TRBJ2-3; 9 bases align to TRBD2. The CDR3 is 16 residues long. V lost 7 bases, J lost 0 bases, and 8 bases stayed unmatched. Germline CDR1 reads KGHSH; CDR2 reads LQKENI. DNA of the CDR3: TGTGCCAGCTGCATGCTAGCGGGGACAAGCACAGATACGCAGTATTTT. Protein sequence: CASCMLAGTSTDTQYF.

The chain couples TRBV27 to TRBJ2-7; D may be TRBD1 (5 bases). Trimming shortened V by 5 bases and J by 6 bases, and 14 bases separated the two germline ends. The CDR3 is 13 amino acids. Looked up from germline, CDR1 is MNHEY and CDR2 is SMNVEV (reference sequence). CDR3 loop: CASSKSRAGEQYF. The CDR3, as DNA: TGTGCCAGCAGTAAAAGCAGGGCTGGCGAGCAGTACTTC.

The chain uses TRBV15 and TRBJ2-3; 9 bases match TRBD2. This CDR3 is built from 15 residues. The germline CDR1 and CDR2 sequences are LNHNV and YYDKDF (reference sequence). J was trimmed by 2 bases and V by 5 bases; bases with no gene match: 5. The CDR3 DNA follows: TGTGCCACCAGCCAAAGCGGGGGGTTCACAGATACGCAGTATTTT. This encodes CATSQSGGFTDTQYF.

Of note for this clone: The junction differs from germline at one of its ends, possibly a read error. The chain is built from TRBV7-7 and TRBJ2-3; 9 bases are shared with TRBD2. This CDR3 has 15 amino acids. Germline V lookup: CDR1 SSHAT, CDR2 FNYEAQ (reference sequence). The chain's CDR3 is CASSTGTSHTDTQYF. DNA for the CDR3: TGTGCTAGCAGCACCGGGACTAGCCACACAGATACGCAGTATTTT.

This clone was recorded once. In nucleotides, the CDR3 is TGCAGCGCCGGGACAGTCCAAGAGACCCAGTACTTC. Translation: CSAGTVQETQYF. The chain is built from TRBV29-1 and TRBJ2-5; 7 positions agree with TRBD1. V shed 7 bases and J 1 base; nucleotides not matched to a gene: 3. The CDR3 is made up of 12 amino acids. Germline V gives CDR1 SQVTM, CDR2 ANQGSEA. Filled out from reference TRBV29-1 and TRBJ2-5, the complete variable domain reads SAVISQKPSRDICQRGTSLTIQCQVDSQVTMMFWYRQQPGQSLTLIATANQGSEATYESGFVIDKFPISRPNLTFSTLTVSNMSPEDSSIYLCSAGTVQETQYFGPGTRLLVL.

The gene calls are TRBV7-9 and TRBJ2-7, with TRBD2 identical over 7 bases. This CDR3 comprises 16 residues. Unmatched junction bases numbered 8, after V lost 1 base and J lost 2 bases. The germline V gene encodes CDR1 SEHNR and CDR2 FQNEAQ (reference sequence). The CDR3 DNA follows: TGTGCCAGCAGCTTAGTTAATAGAGCGGGAACCTACGAGCAGTACTTC. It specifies CASSLVNRAGTYEQYF.

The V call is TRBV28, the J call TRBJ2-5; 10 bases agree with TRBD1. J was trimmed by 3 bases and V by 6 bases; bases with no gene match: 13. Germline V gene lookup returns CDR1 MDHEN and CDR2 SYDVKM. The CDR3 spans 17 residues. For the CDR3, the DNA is TGTGCCAGCAGCGGCTCCGGGACAGGGGCTATGAAAGAGACCCAGTACTTC. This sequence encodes CASSGSGTGAMKETQYF.

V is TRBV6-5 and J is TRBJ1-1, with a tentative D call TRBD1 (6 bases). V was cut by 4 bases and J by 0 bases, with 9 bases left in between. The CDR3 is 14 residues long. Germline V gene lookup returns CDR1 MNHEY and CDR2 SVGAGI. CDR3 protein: CASSSRGLNTEAFF. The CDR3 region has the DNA TGTGCCAGCAGTTCGCGGGGGCTGAACACTGAAGCTTTCTTT.

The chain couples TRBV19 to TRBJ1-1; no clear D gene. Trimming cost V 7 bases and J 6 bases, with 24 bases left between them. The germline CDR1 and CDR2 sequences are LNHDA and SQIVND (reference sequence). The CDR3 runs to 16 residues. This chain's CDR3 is CASKTQTRGSLAEAFF. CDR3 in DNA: TGTGCCAGTAAAACCCAAACCCGAGGCTCCCTCGCTGAAGCTTTCTTT. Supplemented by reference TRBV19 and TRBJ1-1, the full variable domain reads DGGITQSPKYLFRKEGQNVTLSCEQNLNHDAMYWYRQDPGQGLRLIYYSQIVNDFQKGDIAEGYSVSREKKESFPLTVTSAQKNPTAFYLCASKTQTRGSLAEAFFGQGTRLTVV.

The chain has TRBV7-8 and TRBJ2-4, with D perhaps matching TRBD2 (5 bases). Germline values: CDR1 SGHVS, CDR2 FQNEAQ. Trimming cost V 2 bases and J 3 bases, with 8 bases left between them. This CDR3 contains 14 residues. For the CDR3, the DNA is TGTGCCAGCAGCTTAAACGGGAACAAAAACATTCAGTACTTC. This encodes CASSLNGNKNIQYF.

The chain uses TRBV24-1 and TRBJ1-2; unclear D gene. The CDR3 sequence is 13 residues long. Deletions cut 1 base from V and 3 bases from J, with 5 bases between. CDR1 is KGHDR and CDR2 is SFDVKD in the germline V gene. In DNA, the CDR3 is TGTGCCACCAGTGATTTTCCTGACTATGGCTACACCTTC. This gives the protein CATSDFPDYGYTF.

CDR3 nucleotides: TGTGCCAGCAGCGCCGACCTTAGCGCTACCTACGAGCAGTACTTC. It codes for CASSADLSATYEQYF. The V and J genes are TRBV7-9 and TRBJ2-7, with TRBD2 as a possible D gene (5 bases). CDR1 is SEHNR and CDR2 is FQNEAQ in the germline V gene (reference sequence). The ends were cut back, 5 bases at V and 2 bases at J, with 16 bases in the middle. The CDR3 is made up of 15 amino acids.

The CDR3 nucleotides read TGTGCCAGCAGTCTCCCTACCCCACAGGGGGATGAGCAGTTCTTC. This codes for CASSLPTPQGDEQFF. The V gene is TRBV28, the J gene TRBJ2-1, with TRBD1 matching over 8 bases. V shed 5 bases, J shed 8 bases, and the junction held 11 bases outside the gene matches. The CDR3 consists of 15 residues. The germline CDR1 and CDR2 sequences are MDHEN and SYDVKM.

Here the CDR3 reads CASSLGPLGEKLFF. The CDR3 DNA reads TGTGCCAGCAGCTTGGGCCCCCTCGGTGAAAAACTGTTTTTT. The chain has TRBV5-5 and TRBJ1-4, with D hard to call. The CDR3 covers 14 residues. The germline CDR1 and CDR2 sequences are SGHKS and YYEKEE (reference sequence). Trimming shortened V by 0 bases and J by 7 bases, and 10 bases separated the two germline ends.

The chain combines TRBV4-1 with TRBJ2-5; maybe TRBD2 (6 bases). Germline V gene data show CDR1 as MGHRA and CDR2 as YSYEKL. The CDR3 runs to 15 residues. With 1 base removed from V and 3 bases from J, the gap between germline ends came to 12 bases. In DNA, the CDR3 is TGCGCCAGCAGCCAAGTGTCGGGACTGGAAGAGACCCAGTACTTC. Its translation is CASSQVSGLEETQYF.

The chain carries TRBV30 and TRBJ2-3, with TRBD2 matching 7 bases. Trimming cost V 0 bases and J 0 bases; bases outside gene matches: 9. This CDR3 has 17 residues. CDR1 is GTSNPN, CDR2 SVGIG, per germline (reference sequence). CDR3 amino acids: CAWSVRAGVPSTDTQYF. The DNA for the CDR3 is TGTGCCTGGAGTGTACGGGCGGGAGTCCCTAGCACAGATACGCAGTATTTT. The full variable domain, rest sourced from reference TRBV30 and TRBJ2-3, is SQTIHQWPATLVQPVGSPLSLECTVEGTSNPNLYWYRQAAGRGLQLLFYSVGIGQISSEVPQNLSASRPQDRQFILSSKKLLLSDSGFYLCAWSVRAGVPSTDTQYFGPGTRLTVL.

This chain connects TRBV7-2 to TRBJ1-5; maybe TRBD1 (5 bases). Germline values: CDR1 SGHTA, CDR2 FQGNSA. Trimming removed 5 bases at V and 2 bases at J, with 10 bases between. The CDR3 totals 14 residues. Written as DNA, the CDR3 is TGTGCCAGCAGCCCCAGGGCAGGCAATCAGCCCCAGCATTTT. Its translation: CASSPRAGNQPQHF.

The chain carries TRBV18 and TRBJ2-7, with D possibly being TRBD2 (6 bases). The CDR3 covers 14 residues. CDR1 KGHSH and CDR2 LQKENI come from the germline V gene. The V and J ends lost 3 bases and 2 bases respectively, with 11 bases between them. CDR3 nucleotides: TGTGCCAGCTCACCGTCTGGCGGGGCCTACGAGCAGTACTTC. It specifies CASSPSGGAYEQYF.

CDR3 coding DNA: TGCGCCAGCAGCTTGCTCCCCTCGGCGGGGGGACTCTACAATGAGCAGTTCTTC. Translating it yields CASSLLPSAGGLYNEQFF. V is TRBV5-1 and J is TRBJ2-1, with 8 bases matching TRBD2. Germline CDR1 and CDR2: SGHRS and YFSETQ. The ends lost 1 base at V and 3 bases at J; junction bases unmatched: 12. The CDR3 spans 18 residues.

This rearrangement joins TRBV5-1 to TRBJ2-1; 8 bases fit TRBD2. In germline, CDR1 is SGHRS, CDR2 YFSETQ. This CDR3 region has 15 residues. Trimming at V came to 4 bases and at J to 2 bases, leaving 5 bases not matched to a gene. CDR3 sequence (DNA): TGCGCCAGCAGCCTCGGGGGGGAAACCTACAATGAGCAGTTCTTC. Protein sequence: CASSLGGETYNEQFF.

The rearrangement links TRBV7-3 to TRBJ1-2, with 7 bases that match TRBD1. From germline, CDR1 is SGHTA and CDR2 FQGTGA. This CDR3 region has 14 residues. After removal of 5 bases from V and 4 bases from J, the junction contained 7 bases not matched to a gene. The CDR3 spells CASSPDRASYGYTF. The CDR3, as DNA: TGTGCCAGCAGCCCCGACAGGGCCTCCTATGGCTACACCTTC. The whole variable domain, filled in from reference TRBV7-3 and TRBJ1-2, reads GAGVSQTPSNKVTEKGKYVELRCDPISGHTALYWYRQSLGQGPEFLIYFQGTGAADDSGLPNDRFFAVRPEGSVSTLKIQRTERGDSAVYLCASSPDRASYGYTFGSGTRLTVV.

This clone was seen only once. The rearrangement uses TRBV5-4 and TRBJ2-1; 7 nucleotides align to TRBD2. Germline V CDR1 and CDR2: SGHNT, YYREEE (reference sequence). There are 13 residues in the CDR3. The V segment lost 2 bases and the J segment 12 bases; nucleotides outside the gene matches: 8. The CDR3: CASSFGGVGAQFF. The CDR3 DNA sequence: TGTGCCAGCAGCTTTGGGGGGGTAGGGGCGCAGTTCTTC.

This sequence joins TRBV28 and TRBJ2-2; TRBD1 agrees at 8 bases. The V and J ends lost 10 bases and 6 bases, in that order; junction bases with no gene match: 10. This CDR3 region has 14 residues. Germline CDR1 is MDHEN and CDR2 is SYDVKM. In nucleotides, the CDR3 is TGTGCCACCCTCCGGACAGGGATCGCCGGGGAGCTGTTTTTT. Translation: CATLRTGIAGELFF. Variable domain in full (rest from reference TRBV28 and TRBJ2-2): DVKVTQSSRYLVKRTGEKVFLECVQDMDHENMFWYRQDPGLGLRLIYFSYDVKMKEKGDIPEGYSVSREKKERFSLILESASTNQTSMYLCATLRTGIAGELFFGEGSRLTVL.